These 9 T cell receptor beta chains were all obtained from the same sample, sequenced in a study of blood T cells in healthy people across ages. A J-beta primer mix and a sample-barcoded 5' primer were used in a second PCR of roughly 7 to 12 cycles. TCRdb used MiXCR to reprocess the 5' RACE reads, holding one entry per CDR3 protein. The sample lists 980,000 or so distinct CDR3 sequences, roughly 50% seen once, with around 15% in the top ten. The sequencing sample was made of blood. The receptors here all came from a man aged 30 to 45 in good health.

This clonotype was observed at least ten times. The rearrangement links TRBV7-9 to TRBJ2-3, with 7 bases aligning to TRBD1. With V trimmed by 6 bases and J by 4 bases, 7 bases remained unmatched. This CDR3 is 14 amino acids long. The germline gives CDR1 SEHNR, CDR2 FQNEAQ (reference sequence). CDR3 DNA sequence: TGTGCCAGCAGTCCCCGACAGGGTCCAGATACGCAGTATTTT. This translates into CASSPRQGPDTQYF.

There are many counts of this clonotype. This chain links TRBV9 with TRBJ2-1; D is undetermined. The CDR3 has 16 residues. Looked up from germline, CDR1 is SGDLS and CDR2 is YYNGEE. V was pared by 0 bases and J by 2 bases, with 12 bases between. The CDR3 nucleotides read TGTGCCAGCAGCGTAGGTGGTGGGTCAACCTACAATGAGCAGTTCTTC. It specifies CASSVGGGSTYNEQFF. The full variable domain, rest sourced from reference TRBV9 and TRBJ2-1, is DSGVTQTPKHLITATGQRVTLRCSPRSGDLSVYWYQQSLDQGLQFLIQYYNGEERAKGNILERFSAQQFPDLHSELNLSSLELGDSALYFCASSVGGGSTYNEQFFGPGTRLTVL.

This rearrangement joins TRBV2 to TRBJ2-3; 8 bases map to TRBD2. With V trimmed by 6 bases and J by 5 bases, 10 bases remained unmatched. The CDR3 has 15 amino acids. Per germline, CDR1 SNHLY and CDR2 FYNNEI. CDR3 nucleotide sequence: TGTGCCAGCAGACAAACGGGGGGGCCAGGAGATACGCAGTATTTT. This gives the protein CASRQTGGPGDTQYF.

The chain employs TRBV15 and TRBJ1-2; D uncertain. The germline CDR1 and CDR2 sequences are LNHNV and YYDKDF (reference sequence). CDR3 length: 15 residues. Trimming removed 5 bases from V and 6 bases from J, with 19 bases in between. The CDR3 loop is CATSSRRVGNHGYTF. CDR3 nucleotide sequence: TGTGCCACCAGCTCCCGGCGGGTAGGGAACCATGGCTACACCTTC. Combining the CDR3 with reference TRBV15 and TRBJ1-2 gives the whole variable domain DAMVIQNPRYQVTQFGKPVTLSCSQTLNHNVMYWYQQKSSQAPKLLFHYYDKDFNNEADTPDNFQSRRPNTSFCFLDIRSPGLGDTAMYLCATSSRRVGNHGYTFGSGTRLTVV.

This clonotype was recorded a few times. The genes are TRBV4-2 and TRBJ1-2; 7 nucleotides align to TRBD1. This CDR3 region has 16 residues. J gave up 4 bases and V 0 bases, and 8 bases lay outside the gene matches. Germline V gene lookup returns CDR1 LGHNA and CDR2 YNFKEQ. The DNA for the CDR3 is TGTGCCAGCAGCCAAGATGCTGCAGGGGGTAGCTATGGCTACACCTTC. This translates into CASSQDAAGGSYGYTF.

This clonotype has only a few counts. The CDR3 here is CASSPASGVYPNEQYF. The CDR3, as DNA: TGCGCCAGCAGCCCGGCTAGCGGGGTTTACCCCAACGAGCAGTACTTC. This chain uses TRBV4-3 with TRBJ2-7; TRBD2 aligns across 9 bases. Looked up from germline, CDR1 is LGHNA and CDR2 is YSLEER. This CDR3 is built from 16 residues. V dropped 4 bases and J dropped 5; count of bases not matched to a gene: 12.

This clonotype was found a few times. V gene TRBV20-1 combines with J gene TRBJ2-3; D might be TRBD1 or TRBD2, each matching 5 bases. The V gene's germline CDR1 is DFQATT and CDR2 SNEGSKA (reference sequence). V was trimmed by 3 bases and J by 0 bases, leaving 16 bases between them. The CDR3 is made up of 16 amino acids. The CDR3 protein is CSASGARLASTDTQYF. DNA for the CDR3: TGCAGTGCTAGCGGGGCTCGGCTAGCTAGCACAGATACGCAGTATTTT.

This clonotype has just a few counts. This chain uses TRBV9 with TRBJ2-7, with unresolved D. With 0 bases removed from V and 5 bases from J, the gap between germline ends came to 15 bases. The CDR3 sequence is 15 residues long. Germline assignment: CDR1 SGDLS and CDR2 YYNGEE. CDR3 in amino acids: CASSVERDVSHEQYF. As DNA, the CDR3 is TGTGCCAGCAGCGTAGAACGAGACGTTTCCCACGAGCAGTACTTC.

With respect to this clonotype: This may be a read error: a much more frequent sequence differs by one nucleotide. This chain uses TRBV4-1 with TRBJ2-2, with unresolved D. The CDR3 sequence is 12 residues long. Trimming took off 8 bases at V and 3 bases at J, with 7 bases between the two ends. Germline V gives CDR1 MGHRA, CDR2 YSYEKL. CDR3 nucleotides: TGCGCCAGCGGCGCGTACACCGGGGAGCTGTTTTTT. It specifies CASGAYTGELFF.